A selection of T cell receptor beta chains follows, all from one sample in a study of CD8+ T cells in alopecia areata. The data were produced by immunoSEQ multiplex PCR, yet TCRdb's version contains in-frame clones alone and is incomplete. The sample lists more than 100,000 clones, around three fifths occurring once. Sequencing was performed on CD4+ T cells sorted from blood, taken at week 0. These receptors all stem from a human donor with alopecia areata. The conserved cysteine and the conserved F or W are not part of the CDR3 here. The size of a clone is reported for some rows only, either as once, few or many, or as a class for expanded clones.

j_gene	v_gene	abundance	CDR3aa
TRBJ2-3	TRBV5-4	few	ASSLAAPDTQY
TRBJ2-3	TRBV28	few	ASLPSGSTTQY
TRBJ2-1	TRBV9	NA	ASSAFNEQF
TRBJ1-1	TRBV2	NA	ASSPGTGGTEAF
TRBJ1-6	TRBV5-4	few	ASSLEGDNSPLH
TRBJ1-2	TRBV6-5	NA	AASRGGSHGYT
TRBJ1-4	TRBV5-6	few	ASRQGFNEKLF
TRBJ1-5	TRBV7-8	NA	ASSGNGNQPQH
TRBJ2-3	TRBV18	NA	ASSPLVESTDTQY
TRBJ1-1	TRBV7-9	once	ASSRQGETEAF
TRBJ2-7	TRBV6-6	few	ASRRTSSFPYEQY
TRBJ2-5	TRBV7-6	NA	ASSLAGQGALTTQY
TRBJ2-7	TRBV10-3	NA	AISSAGGTYEQY
TRBJ2-5	TRBV2	NA	ASSFQGIGQTQY
TRBJ2-7	TRBV19	once	ASGGPSGGREQY
TRBJ1-3	TRBV27	NA	ASGLPRGFWGGNTIY
TRBJ1-1	TRBV5-1	few	ASSLARWPLGAF
TRBJ2-3	TRBV4-3	once	ASSQDMRGGLIDTQY
TRBJ2-5	TRBV5-6	few	ASSLEQGASETQY
TRBJ2-5	TRBV6-6	NA	ASQDRGMETQY
TRBJ2-2	TRBV7-6	NA	ASSPTRGPPLTGELF
TRBJ2-5	TRBV6-5	NA	ASSYLGRTQETQY
TRBJ2-7	TRBV6-5	NA	ASTDREAYEQY
TRBJ1-5	TRBV15	few	ATSPRTNQPQH
TRBJ2-1	TRBV28	NA	ASSLSGVGQASEQF
TRBJ2-3	TRBV10-3	NA	AISTGTGITDTQY
TRBJ1-1	TRBV7-9	few	ASSRAGEAF
TRBJ2-7	TRBV18	NA	ASSQQGGSSYEQY
TRBJ1-1	TRBV4-1	NA	ASSQVLGMNTEAF
TRBJ1-1	TRBV7-9	NA	ASSLDDTRAF
TRBJ1-2	TRBV7-2	NA	ASSLGQGRYGYT
TRBJ2-7	TRBV27	NA	ASSLVGGSSYEQY
TRBJ1-1	TRBV6-6	few	ASSYSGQANTEAF
TRBJ2-4	TRBV7-9	NA	ASSPGDGTGGNIQY
TRBJ1-2	TRBV7-9	NA	ASSKDLQWTFYGYT
TRBJ2-3	TRBV5-1	few	ASSGLAGNTDTQY
TRBJ1-1	TRBV9	NA	ASSVVGGSTEAF
TRBJ2-7	TRBV19	few	ASSITGRPYEQY
TRBJ2-3	TRBV7-3	NA	ASSLGGRTDTQY
TRBJ2-3	TRBV7-3	NA	ASSRGQGADTQY
TRBJ1-2	TRBV5-6	NA	ASSHVGGLRLSGYT
TRBJ2-7	TRBV15	NA	ATSRDLASSGRGYEQY
TRBJ2-3	TRBV2	NA	ASSVTGGADTQY
TRBJ1-3	TRBV7-6	NA	ASSSHEAAGNTIY
TRBJ2-5	TRBV30	NA	AWRGLVSETQY
TRBJ1-1	TRBV20-1	NA	SARTGTEAF
TRBJ2-5	TRBV5-1	NA	ASSLNEGKETQY
TRBJ2-7	TRBV15	NA	ATSRRETHEQY